The rows below give T cell receptor beta chains drawn from one sample of a study of shared clonotypes between healthy human individuals. Profiling relied on immunoSEQ multiplex PCR, and the TCRdb table lists in-frame clones only, not all of them. The sample lists about 1.1 million clones; approximately 80% were seen once. Sequenced: memory CD4+ T cells from PBMCs. The source is a man between 18 and 29 years old in good health. Some clones in this sample may be carry-over from other donors' samples. Each CDR3 is given with its conserved first and last residue. A D gene is named only where the DNA matches it firmly. Clone size, where shown, is once, few, many, or a class for clones that have expanded.

CDR3 DNA,CDR3 protein,J gene,V gene,clone size,D gene
TGTGCCAGCAGCTTACCGGGGCAAGAGACCCAGTACTTC,CASSLPGQETQYF,TRBJ2-5,TRBV7-8,.,.
TGTGCCACCAGCACCCCCGGCGAGGACACCGGGGAGCTGTTTTTT,CATSTPGEDTGELFF,TRBJ2-2,TRBV15,.,.
TGTGCCAGCAACCAACGGCAGGGTACGACTGAAGCTTTCTTT,CASNQRQGTTEAFF,TRBJ1-1,TRBV6-1,.,.
TGTGCCAGCAGCACGAACAGGGTTACTGAAGCTTTCTTT,CASSTNRVTEAFF,TRBJ1-1,TRBV7-3,once,.
TGTGCCAGCAGCTTAGGGCTAGCGGGCTACGAGCAGTACTTC,CASSLGLAGYEQYF,TRBJ2-7,TRBV7-9,.,TRBD2
TGTGCCAGCAGCTTTGGGCAGCCGAACACCGGGGAGCTGTTTTTT,CASSFGQPNTGELFF,TRBJ2-2,TRBV7-9,.,.
TGTGCCAGCTCACCGGGGGCCAGCAATCAGCCCCAGCATTTT,CASSPGASNQPQHF,TRBJ1-5,TRBV18,once,.
TGTGCCAGCATTGAAGGGAATACCTACGAGCAGTACTTC,CASIEGNTYEQYF,TRBJ2-7,TRBV28,few,.
TGCGCCAGCAGCCGGGGATCCGCCCGGGGAGTTAATAACTATGGCTACACCTTC,CASSRGSARGVNNYGYTF,TRBJ1-2,TRBV4-1,.,.
TGTGCCAGCAGCCCTCGATTAACGGGGGGCCGGAGCAATCAGCCCCAGCATTTT,CASSPRLTGGRSNQPQHF,TRBJ1-5,TRBV7-2,.,.
TGTGCCAGCAGTTTATCCGACAGGGAACACTCACCCCTCCACTTT,CASSLSDREHSPLHF,TRBJ1-6,TRBV28,.,TRBD1
TGTGCGATATGGAAGAGCTTCTACAATGAGCAGTTCTTC,CAIWKSFYNEQFF,TRBJ2-1,TRBV6-1,.,.
TGTGCCAGCAGCCCACCCTCGCCGGGACTAGCCGGCGAGCAGTACTTC,CASSPPSPGLAGEQYF,TRBJ2-7,TRBV14,.,TRBD2
TGCAGCGTTGAAATCGGGGGTGGGACTGAAGCTTTCTTT,CSVEIGGGTEAFF,TRBJ1-1,TRBV29-1,.,.